The rows below give T cell receptor beta chains drawn from one sample of a study of T cell responses to AZD1222 COVID-19 vaccine. Here immunoSEQ multiplex PCR was the method, and the copy in TCRdb shows in-frame clones only, minus some. The data show about 67,000 clones, with about four fifths seen just once and about 6.3% held by the top ten. This specimen consisted of peripheral blood, obtained 28 days after the second AZD1222 dose. The receptors derive from an adult who received the AZD1222 COVID-19 vaccine. The CDR3 runs from the conserved cysteine through the conserved F or W. D genes are given only for firm matches. Only part of the rows carry a size: once, few, many, or a class if the clone is expanded.

clone_size	d_call	v_call	j_call	cdr3_aa	cdr3_nt
-	TRBD1	TRBV25-1	TRBJ1-2	CASSGGGAGYGYTF	TGTGCCAGCAGTGGAGGGGGCGCAGGCTATGGCTACACCTTC
-	-	TRBV7-2	TRBJ2-7	CASSPTRVPYEQYF	TGTGCCAGCAGCCCTACTCGGGTCCCCTACGAGCAGTACTTC
-	TRBD1	TRBV5-4	TRBJ1-4	CASSLVGDRVNEKLFF	TGTGCCAGCAGCTTGGTGGGGGACAGGGTTAATGAAAAACTGTTTTTT
few	-	TRBV19	TRBJ1-5	CASRQANSNQPQHF	TGTGCCAGTCGACAGGCCAACAGCAATCAGCCCCAGCATTTT
few	-	TRBV5-4	TRBJ2-7	CASSLAGFSSYEQYF	TGTGCCAGCAGCTTGGCAGGGTTCAGCTCCTACGAGCAGTACTTC
-	-	TRBV7-6	TRBJ1-1	CASSHRGGTNTEAFF	TGTGCCAGCAGCCACCGGGGGGGGACGAACACTGAAGCTTTCTTT
-	-	TRBV5-8	TRBJ2-7	CASSLVGREEQYF	TGTGCCAGCAGCTTGGTAGGCAGGGAAGAGCAGTACTTC
once	-	TRBV7-8	TRBJ2-7	CASSPSLDREQYF	TGTGCCAGCAGCCCATCGCTTGACAGGGAGCAGTACTTC
-	-	TRBV14	TRBJ1-1	CASSQESVNTEAFF	TGTGCCAGCAGCCAAGAATCGGTGAACACTGAAGCTTTCTTT
few	-	TRBV30	TRBJ1-3	CAWSVLGGKDGNTIYF	TGTGCCTGGAGTGTATTGGGGGGGAAGGATGGAAACACCATATATTTT
-	-	TRBV5-6	TRBJ1-5	CASSVAGGLRSNQPQHF	TGTGCCAGCAGCGTTGCGGGGGGGCTGAGGAGCAATCAGCCCCAGCATTTT
-	-	TRBV2	TRBJ1-6	CASSAVGRRQGRGPLHF	TGTGCCAGCAGTGCGGTTGGCAGGCGCCAGGGGAGGGGACCCCTCCACTTT
-	-	TRBV28	TRBJ2-7	CASTSAYEQYF	TGTGCCAGCACTTCAGCCTACGAGCAGTACTTC
-	-	TRBV28	TRBJ1-5	CASSFGTGNQPQHF	TGTGCCAGCAGTTTCGGTACAGGGAATCAGCCCCAGCATTTT
-	-	TRBV2	TRBJ1-5	CASRGLQGTQPQHF	TGTGCCAGCAGGGGATTACAGGGTACTCAGCCCCAGCATTTT
-	TRBD2	TRBV28	TRBJ2-5	CASSWTSGGSKETQYF	TGTGCCAGCAGTTGGACTAGCGGGGGTTCTAAAGAGACCCAGTACTTC
medium-sized	TRBD2	TRBV6-4	TRBJ2-3	CASSDAGGPTDTQYF	TGTGCCAGCAGTGACGCGGGGGGGCCGACAGATACGCAGTATTTT
few	-	TRBV4-1	TRBJ2-7	CASSQDVEQYF	TGCGCCAGCAGCCAAGACGTTGAGCAGTACTTC
-	-	TRBV11-2	TRBJ1-2	CASSPEWAEYGYTF	TGTGCCAGCAGCCCCGAATGGGCAGAATATGGCTACACCTTC
-	-	TRBV12-3/TRBV12-4	TRBJ1-2	CASRPDSYGYTF	TGTGCCAGCAGACCGGACAGTTATGGCTACACCTTC
-	-	TRBV27	TRBJ2-1	CASYFDQGFNNEQFF	TGTGCATCCTACTTTGATCAGGGGTTCAACAATGAGCAGTTCTTC
-	-	TRBV30	TRBJ2-7	CAWSEGRTHGEQYF	TGTGCCTGGAGCGAGGGTCGGACTCATGGGGAGCAGTACTTC
-	-	TRBV3-1/TRBV3-2	TRBJ2-3	CASSQGSTDTDTQYF	TGTGCCAGCAGCCAAGGATCGACAGACACAGATACGCAGTATTTT
-	-	TRBV10-2	TRBJ2-5	CASSEVGYQETQYF	TGCGCCAGCAGTGAGGTGGGGTACCAAGAGACCCAGTACTTC
once	-	TRBV24-1	TRBJ1-2	CATSVGKPHYGYTF	TGTGCCACCAGTGTCGGGAAACCCCACTATGGCTACACCTTC
-	-	TRBV4-2	TRBJ1-5	CASSQDRQPQHF	TGTGCCAGCAGCCAAGATCGACAGCCCCAGCATTTT
-	-	TRBV18	TRBJ2-7	CASSPQGGPGEQYF	TGTGCCAGCTCACCCCAGGGGGGTCCGGGCGAGCAGTACTTC
-	-	TRBV7-2	TRBJ1-5	CASSLWNDQPQHF	TGTGCCAGCAGCTTATGGAATGATCAGCCCCAGCATTTT
-	-	TRBV18	TRBJ1-6	CASSPQGAGSSPLHF	TGTGCCAGCTCACCCCAGGGTGCAGGGAGTTCACCCCTCCACTTT
-	-	TRBV11-3	TRBJ2-1	CASSLGEWAYNEQFF	TGTGCCAGCAGCTTAGGAGAATGGGCCTACAATGAGCAGTTCTTC
-	-	TRBV19	TRBJ1-1	CASSSGPGRGTEAFF	TGTGCCAGTAGTAGCGGGCCAGGGCGGGGCACTGAAGCTTTCTTT
-	-	TRBV24-1	TRBJ2-7	CATSDFGRDEQYF	TGTGCCACCAGTGATTTCGGCAGGGACGAGCAGTACTTC